The clone carrying this T cell receptor beta chain was seen more than once but under ten times. Antigen specificity is unknown. It was RNA transcripts that yielded the amplified TCR beta CDR3 regions. When the TCR CDR3 underwent first-round RT-PCR, the HTBI primer set was used. TCRdb independently ran MiXCR on the multiplex PCR reads; one entry per CDR3 protein. Seen here are 350,000 to 450,000 distinct CDR3 sequences, more than 12% observed once, and the top ten hold over 25%. The data belong to a study of T cells in Graves' hyperthyroidism and ophthalmopathy. The length of the CDR3 is 19 residues. Germline values: CDR1 LGHNT, CDR2 FRNRAP. Trimming cost V 5 bases and J 2 bases; bases outside gene matches: 15. General observations from the study: The model predicted ophthalmopathy a median around six months before onset.

The TCR was taken from a man aged 50-60 years with Graves' ophthalmopathy. The chain recombines TRBV12-5 with TRBJ2-3; TRBD2 agrees at 11 bases. The sequencing sample was made of blood. CDR3: CASGPVGTSGITSTDTQYF. DNA for the CDR3: TGTGCTAGTGGTCCCGTCGGGACTAGCGGAATAACTTCCACAGATACGCAGTATTTT.